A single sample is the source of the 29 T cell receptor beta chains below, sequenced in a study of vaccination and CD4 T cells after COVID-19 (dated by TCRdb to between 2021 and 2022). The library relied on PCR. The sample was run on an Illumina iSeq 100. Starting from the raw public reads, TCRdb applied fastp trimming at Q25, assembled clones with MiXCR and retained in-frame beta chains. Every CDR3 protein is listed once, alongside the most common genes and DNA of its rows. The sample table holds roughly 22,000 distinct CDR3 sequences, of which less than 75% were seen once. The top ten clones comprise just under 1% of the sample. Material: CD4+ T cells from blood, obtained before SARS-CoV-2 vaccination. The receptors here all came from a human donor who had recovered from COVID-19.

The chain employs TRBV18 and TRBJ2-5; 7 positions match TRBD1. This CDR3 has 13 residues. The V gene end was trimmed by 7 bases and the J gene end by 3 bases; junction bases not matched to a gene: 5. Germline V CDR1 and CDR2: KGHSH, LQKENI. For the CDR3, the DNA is TGTGCCAGCTTCGGGACAGCCGAAGAGACCCAGTACTTC. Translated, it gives CASFGTAEETQYF.

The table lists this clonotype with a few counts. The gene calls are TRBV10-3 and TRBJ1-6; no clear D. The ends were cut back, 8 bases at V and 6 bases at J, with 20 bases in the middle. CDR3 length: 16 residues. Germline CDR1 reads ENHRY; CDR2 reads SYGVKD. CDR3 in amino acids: CAILSQDGEANSPLHF. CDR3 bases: TGTGCCATCCTCTCTCAGGACGGGGAGGCTAATTCACCCCTCCACTTT.

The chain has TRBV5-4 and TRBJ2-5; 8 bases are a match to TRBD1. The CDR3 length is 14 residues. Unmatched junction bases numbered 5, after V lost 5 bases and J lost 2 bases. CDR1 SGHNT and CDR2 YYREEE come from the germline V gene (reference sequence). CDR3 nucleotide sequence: TGTGCCAGCAGACCGGACAGGGCGCAAGAGACCCAGTACTTC. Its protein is CASRPDRAQETQYF.

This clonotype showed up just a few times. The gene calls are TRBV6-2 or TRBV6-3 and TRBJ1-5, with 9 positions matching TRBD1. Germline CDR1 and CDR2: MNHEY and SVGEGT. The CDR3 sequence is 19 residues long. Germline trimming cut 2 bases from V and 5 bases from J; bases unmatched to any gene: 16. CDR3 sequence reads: CASSYVPRDRGFRDQPQHF. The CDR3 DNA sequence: TGTGCCAGCAGTTACGTCCCCCGAGACAGGGGGTTTAGAGATCAGCCCCAGCATTTT.

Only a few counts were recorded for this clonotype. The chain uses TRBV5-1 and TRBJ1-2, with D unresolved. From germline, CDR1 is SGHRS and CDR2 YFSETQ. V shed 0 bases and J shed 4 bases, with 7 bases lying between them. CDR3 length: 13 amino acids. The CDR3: CASSLERTYGYTF. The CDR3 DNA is TGCGCCAGCAGCTTGGAACGGACCTATGGCTACACCTTC.

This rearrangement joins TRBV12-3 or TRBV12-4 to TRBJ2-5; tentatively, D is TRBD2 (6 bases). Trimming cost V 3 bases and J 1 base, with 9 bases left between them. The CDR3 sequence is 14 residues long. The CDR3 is CASSFRGIQETQYF. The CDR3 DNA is TGTGCCAGCAGTTTCCGCGGGATCCAAGAGACCCAGTACTTC.

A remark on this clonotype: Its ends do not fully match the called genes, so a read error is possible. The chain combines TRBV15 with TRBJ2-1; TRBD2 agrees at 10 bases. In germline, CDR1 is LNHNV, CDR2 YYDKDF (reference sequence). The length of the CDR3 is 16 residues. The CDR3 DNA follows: TGTGCCACCAGCAGAGATACTACTAGCGGGATAAATGTGCAGTTCTTC. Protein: CATSRDTTSGINVQFF.

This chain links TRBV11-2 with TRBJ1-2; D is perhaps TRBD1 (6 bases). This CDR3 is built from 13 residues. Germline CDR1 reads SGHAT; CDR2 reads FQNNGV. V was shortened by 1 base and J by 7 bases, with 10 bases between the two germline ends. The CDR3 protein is CASSLVEGGGYTF. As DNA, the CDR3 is TGTGCCAGCAGCTTAGTCGAGGGGGGTGGCTACACCTTC.

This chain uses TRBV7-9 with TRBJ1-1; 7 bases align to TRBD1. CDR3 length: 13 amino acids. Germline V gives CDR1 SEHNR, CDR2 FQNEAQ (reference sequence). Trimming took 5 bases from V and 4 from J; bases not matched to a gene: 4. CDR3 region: CASSKTGSTEAFF. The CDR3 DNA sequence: TGTGCCAGCAGCAAGACAGGGTCCACTGAAGCTTTCTTT.

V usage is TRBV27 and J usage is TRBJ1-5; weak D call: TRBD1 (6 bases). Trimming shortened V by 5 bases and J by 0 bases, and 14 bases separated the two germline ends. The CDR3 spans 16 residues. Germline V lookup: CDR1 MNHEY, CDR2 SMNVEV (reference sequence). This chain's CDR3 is CASSLGGGSSNQPQHF. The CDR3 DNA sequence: TGTGCCAGCAGTCTGGGGGGCGGGTCTAGCAATCAGCCCCAGCATTTT.

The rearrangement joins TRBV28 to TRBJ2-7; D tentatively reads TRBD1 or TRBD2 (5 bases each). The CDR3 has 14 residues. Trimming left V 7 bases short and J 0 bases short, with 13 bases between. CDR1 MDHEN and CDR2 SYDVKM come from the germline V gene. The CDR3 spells CASISGGSSYEQYF. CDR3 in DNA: TGTGCCAGCATAAGTGGGGGTTCCTCCTACGAGCAGTACTTC. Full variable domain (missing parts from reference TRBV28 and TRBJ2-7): DVKVTQSSRYLVKRTGEKVFLECVQDMDHENMFWYRQDPGLGLRLIYFSYDVKMKEKGDIPEGYSVSREKKERFSLILESASTNQTSMYLCASISGGSSYEQYFGPGTRLTVT.

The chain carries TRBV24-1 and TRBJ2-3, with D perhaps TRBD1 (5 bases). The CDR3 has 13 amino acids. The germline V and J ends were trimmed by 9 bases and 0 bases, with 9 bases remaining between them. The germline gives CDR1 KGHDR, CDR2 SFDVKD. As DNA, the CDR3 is TGTGCCACCCGAGCAGGGAGCACAGATACGCAGTATTTT. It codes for CATRAGSTDTQYF.

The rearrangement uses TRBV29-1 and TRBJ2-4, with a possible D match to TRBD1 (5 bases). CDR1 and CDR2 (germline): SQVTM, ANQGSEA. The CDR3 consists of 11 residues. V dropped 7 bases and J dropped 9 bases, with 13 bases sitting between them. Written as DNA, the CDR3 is TGCAGCGGGGGCCCTGAAGGCATTCAGTACTTC. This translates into CSGGPEGIQYF.

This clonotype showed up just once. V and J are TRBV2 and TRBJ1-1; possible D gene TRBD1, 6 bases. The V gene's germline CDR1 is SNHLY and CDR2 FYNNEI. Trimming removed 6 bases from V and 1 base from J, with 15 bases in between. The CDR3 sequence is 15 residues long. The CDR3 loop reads CASRGTTGRNTEAFF. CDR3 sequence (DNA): TGTGCCAGCAGAGGGACAACCGGGAGGAACACTGAAGCTTTCTTT.

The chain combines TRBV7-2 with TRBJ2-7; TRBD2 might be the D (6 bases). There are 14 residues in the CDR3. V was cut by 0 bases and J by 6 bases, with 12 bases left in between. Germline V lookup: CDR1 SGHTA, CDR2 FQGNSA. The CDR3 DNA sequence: TGTGCCAGCAGCTTAGCGGGGAGGCAGGGCGAGCAGTACTTC. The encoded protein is CASSLAGRQGEQYF.

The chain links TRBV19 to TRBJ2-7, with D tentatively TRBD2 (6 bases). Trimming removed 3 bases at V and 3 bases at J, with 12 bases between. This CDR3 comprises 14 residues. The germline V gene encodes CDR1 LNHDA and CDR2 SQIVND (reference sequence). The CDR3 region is CASSMGDGGYEQYF. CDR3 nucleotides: TGTGCCAGTAGTATGGGCGACGGGGGCTACGAGCAGTACTTC.

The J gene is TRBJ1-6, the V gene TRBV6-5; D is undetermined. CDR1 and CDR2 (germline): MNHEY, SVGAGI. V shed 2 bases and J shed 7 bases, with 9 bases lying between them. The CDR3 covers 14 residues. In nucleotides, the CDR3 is TGTGCCAGCAGTTACCCCGGATTAAATTCACCCCTCCACTTT. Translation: CASSYPGLNSPLHF.

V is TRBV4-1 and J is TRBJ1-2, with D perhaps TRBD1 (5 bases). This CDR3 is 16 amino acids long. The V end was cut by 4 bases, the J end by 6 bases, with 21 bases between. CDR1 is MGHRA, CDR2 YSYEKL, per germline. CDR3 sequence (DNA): TGCGCCAGCAGCCTTCCTCCAGGGACGGGGGAAAATGGCTACACCTTC. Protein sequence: CASSLPPGTGENGYTF.

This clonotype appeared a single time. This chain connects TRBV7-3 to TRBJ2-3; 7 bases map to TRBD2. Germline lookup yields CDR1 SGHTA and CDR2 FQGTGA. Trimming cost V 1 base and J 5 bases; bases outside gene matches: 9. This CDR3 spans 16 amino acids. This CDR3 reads CASSLMGGSGGDTQYF. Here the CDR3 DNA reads TGTGCCAGCAGCTTAATGGGCGGGAGCGGAGGAGATACGCAGTATTTT.

In nucleotides, the CDR3 is TGCAGTGCTAGAGATAGAACTCGAAATTCACCCCTCCACTTT. Translation gives CSARDRTRNSPLHF. The V gene is TRBV20-1, the J gene TRBJ1-6; D gene unclear. CDR1 and CDR2 (germline): DFQATT, SNEGSKA (reference sequence). V lost 0 bases to trimming and J lost 7 bases, with 10 bases between them. The CDR3 length is 14 residues.

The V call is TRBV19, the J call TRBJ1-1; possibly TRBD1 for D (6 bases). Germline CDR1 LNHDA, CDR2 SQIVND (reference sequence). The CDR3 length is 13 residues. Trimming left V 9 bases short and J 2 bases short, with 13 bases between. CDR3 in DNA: TGTGCCAGCGACGGGGGGCTCAACACTGAAGCTTTCTTT. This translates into CASDGGLNTEAFF.

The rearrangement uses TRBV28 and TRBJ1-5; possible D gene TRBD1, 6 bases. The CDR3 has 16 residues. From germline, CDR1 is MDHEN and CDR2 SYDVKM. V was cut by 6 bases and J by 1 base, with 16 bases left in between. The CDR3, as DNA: TGTGCCAGCAGCCCCTTGAGGGGGGCCAGCAATCAGCCCCAGCATTTT. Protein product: CASSPLRGASNQPQHF.

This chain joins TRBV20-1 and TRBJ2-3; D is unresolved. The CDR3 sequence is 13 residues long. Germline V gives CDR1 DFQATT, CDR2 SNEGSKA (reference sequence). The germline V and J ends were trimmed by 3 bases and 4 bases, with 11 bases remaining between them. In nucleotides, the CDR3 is TGCAGTGCTAGTCGGCTTCCCCCAGATACGCAGTATTTT. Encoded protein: CSASRLPPDTQYF.

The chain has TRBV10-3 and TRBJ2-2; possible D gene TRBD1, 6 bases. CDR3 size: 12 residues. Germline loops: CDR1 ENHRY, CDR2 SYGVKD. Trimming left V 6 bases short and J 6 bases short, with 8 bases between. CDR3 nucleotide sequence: TGTGCCATCAGACAGGGCTCCGGGGAGCTGTTTTTT. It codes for CAIRQGSGELFF.

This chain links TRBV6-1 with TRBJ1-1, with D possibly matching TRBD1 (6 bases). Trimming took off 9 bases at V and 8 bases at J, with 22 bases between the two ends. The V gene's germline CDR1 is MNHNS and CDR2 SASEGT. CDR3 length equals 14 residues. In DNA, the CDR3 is TGTGCCAGACTAGGGGGACAACAGTTTTCCGAAGCTTTCTTT. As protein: CARLGGQQFSEAFF.

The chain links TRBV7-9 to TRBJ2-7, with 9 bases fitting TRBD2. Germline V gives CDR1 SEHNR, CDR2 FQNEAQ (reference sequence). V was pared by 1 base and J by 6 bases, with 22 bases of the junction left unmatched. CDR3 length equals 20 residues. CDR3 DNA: TGTGCCAGCAGCTTAGTATATTTGGGGACTAGCATTGGGGGATCGGGCGAGCAGTACTTC. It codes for CASSLVYLGTSIGGSGEQYF. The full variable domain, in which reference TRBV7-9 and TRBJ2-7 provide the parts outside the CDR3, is DTGVSQNPRHKITKRGQNVTFRCDPISEHNRLYWYRQTLGQGPEFLTYFQNEAQLEKSRLLSDRFSAERPKGSFSTLEIQRTEQGDSAMYLCASSLVYLGTSIGGSGEQYFGPGTRLTVT.

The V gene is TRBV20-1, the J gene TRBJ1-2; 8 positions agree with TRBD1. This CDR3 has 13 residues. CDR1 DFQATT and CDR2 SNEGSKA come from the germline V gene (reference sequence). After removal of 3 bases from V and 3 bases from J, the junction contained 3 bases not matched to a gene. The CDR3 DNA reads TGCAGTGCTAGCAGGGGGCGAGACTATGGCTACACCTTC. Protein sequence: CSASRGRDYGYTF.

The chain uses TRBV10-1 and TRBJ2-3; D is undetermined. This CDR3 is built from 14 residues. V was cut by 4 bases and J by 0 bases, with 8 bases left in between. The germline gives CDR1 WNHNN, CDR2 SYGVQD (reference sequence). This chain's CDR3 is CASSGRMSTDTQYF. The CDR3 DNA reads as TGCGCCAGCAGTGGTAGGATGAGCACAGATACGCAGTATTTT.

The CDR3 here is CASSPGQAISYEQYF. The CDR3 bases are TGTGCCAGCAGCCCTGGACAGGCTATCTCCTACGAGCAGTACTTC. The chain joins TRBV12-3 or TRBV12-4 to TRBJ2-7; 7 bases fit TRBD1. The CDR3 loop spans 15 amino acids. The ends lost 6 bases at V and 0 bases at J; junction bases unmatched: 8.